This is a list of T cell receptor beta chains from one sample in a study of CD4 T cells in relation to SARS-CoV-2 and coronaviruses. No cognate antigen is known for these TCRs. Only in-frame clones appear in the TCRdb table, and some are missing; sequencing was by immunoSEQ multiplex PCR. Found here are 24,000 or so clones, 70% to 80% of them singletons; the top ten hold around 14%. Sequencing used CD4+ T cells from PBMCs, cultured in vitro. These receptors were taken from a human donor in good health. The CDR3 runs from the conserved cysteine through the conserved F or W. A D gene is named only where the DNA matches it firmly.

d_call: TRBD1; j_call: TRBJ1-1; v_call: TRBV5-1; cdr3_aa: CASSSTQGSTRGNTEAFF
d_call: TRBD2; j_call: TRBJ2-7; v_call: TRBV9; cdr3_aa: CASSVDGTSVLEQYF
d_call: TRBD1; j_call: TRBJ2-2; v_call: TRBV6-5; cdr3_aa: CASTRQGGELFF
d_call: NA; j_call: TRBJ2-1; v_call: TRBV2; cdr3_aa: CATGRDFPYNEQFF
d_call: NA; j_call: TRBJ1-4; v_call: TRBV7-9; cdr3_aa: CASSKGLRETNEKLFF
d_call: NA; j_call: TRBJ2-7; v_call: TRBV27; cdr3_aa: CASSYQRTAAYEQYF
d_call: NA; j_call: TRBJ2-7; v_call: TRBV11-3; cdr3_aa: CASSLVPGSYEQYF
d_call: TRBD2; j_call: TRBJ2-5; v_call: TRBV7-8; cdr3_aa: CASLTGGWETQYF
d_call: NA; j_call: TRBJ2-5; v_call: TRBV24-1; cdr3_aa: CATSEAGPRETQYF
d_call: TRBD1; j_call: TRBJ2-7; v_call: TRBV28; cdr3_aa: CASRKDRGVYEQYF
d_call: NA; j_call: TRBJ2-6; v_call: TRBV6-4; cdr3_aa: CASSDGSGANVLTF
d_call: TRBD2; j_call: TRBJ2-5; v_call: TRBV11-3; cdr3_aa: CASSSGTSGFGETQYF
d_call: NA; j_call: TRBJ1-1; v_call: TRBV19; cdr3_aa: CASSIRRALRTTEAFF
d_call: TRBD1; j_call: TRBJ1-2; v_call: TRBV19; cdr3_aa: CASSSTGGYTF
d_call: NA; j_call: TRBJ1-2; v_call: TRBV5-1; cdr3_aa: CASSLNPQEFNYGYTF
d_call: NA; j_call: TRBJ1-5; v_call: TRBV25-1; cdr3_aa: CASSDAQVYQPQHF
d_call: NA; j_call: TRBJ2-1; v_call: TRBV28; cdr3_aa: CAREDNEQFF
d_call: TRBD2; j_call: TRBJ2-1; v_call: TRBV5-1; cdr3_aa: CASSTLAGLNNEQFF
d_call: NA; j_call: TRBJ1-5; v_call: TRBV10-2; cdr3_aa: CASSLGQGQPQHF
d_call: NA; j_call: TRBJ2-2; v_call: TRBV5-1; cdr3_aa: CASSLTDSPGKVGELFF
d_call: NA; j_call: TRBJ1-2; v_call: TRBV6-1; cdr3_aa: CASSQARTADGYTF
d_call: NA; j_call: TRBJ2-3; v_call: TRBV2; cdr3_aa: CASTGWSVEGVADTQYF
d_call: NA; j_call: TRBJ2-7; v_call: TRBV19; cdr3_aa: CASSIGVRYEQYF
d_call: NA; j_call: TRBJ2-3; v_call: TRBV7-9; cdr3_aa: CASSLDPNDTQYF
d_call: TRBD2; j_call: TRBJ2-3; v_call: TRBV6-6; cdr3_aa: CASSYYGLATDTQYF
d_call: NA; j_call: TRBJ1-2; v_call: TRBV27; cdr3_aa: CASRDVYGGYTF
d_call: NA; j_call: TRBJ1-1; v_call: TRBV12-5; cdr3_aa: CASGRASGQMNTEAFF
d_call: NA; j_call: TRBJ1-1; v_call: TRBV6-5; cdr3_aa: CASSYSPGANTEAFF
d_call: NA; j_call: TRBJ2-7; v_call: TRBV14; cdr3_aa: CASSLLQVYEQYF
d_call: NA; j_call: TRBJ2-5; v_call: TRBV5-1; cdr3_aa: CASMGVTPTQETQYF
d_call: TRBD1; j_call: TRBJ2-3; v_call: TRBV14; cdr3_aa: CASSARQGGADTQYF
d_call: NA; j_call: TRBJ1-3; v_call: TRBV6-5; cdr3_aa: CASSYAQGGSGNTIYF
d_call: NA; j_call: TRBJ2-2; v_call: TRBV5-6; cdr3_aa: CASSLGPGDTGELFF
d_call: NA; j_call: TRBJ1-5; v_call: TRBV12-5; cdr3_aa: CASGLVPDGRTPVYSNQPQHF
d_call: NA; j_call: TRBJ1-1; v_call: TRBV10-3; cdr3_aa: CAISDARANTEAFF
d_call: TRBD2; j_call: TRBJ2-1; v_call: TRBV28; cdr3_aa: CASQTSGRAEQFF
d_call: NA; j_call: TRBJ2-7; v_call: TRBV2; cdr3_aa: CASSGLGSSYEQYF
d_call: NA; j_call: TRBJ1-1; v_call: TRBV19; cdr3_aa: CASSIRQGTEAFF
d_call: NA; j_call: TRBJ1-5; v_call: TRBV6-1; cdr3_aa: CASSENSASNQPQHF
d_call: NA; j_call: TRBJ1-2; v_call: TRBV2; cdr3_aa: CAISQGNYGYTF
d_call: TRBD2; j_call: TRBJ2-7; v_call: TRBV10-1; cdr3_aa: CASSDQKSGIMGEQYF
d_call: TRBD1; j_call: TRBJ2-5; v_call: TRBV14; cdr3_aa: CASSSLGQGAETQYF
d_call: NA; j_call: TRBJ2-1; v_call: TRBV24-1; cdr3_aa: CATSDFPSPQFF
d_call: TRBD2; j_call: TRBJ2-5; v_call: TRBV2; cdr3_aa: CASSAGDQETQYF
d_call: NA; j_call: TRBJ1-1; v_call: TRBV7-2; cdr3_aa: CASRIDSNTEAFF